The clone carrying this T cell receptor beta chain was detected many times. Antigen specificity is unknown. The data originate from a study of T-cell reconstitution after alpha-beta-depleted transplantation in children. Study outcomes and limitations: The study reportedly traced alpha-beta T cells about two months after transplant to several hundred expanded graft clones. For some patients, TCRbeta diversity was high at day 60 because of recipient T cells and thymic progenitors that survived. T-cell counts and diversity at one year post-transplant came mainly from newly produced T cells.

A library of TCRbeta sequences, prepared with unique molecular identifiers, was generated. MiXCR, run by TCRdb on the PCR reads, gives a single entry per CDR3 protein. The data show over 400,000 distinct CDR3 sequences, with approximately 42% seen just once and around a quarter held by the top ten. Germline V gene data show CDR1 as DFQATT and CDR2 as SNEGSKA (reference sequence). With 1 base removed from V and 4 bases from J, the gap between germline ends came to 10 bases. The CDR3 runs to 13 residues. The chain employs TRBV20-1 and TRBJ1-1, with a weak D call TRBD1 (6 bases). This clonotype was obtained from a girl aged 2-10 years with aplastic anemia, due to receive a stem cell transplant. The sample was PBMCs, taken before TCRalphabeta/CD19-depleted stem cell transplant. The CDR3 DNA follows: TGCAGTGCTAGAGCCAGGGGCCGCACTGAAGCTTTCTTT. It yields the protein CSARARGRTEAFF.